This entry lists 27 T cell receptor beta chains sequenced from one sample in a study of cytomegalovirus exposure and HLA in healthy donors. 60 Vbeta and 13 Jbeta primers were used in PCR. Some clones are missing from TCRdb's copy, which holds only in-frame ones; the method was immunoSEQ multiplex PCR. The table lists about 150,000 clones, about four fifths of them singletons, with 5.5% to 7.5% in the top ten. Input material: PBMCs. The receptors originated from a man aged 25-40 years in good health and CMV-seropositive.

The CDR3: CASSFRETQYF. DNA for the CDR3: TGTGCCAGCAGCTTCCGAGAGACCCAGTACTTC. This sequence joins TRBV7-6 and TRBJ2-5; D is unclear. CDR1 is SGHVS, CDR2 FNYEAQ, per germline. Trimming removed 3 bases from V and 4 bases from J, with 3 bases in between. The CDR3 totals 11 residues.

CDR3 protein: CASSSMGTRGNTEAFF. In nucleotides, the CDR3 is TGTGCCAGCAGCTCAATGGGGACCAGGGGGAACACTGAAGCTTTCTTT. The chain employs TRBV7-8 and TRBJ1-1, with a weak D call TRBD1 (6 bases). The V end was cut by 4 bases, the J end by 1 base, with 16 bases between. The germline CDR1 and CDR2 sequences are SGHVS and FQNEAQ. This CDR3 is 16 amino acids long.

The chain has TRBV28 and TRBJ2-3, with 9 nucleotides matching TRBD2. CDR3 length: 17 amino acids. The V segment lost 2 bases and the J segment 6 bases; nucleotides outside the gene matches: 12. Germline CDR1 MDHEN, CDR2 SYDVKM. CDR3 DNA sequence: TGTGCCAGCAGTTTAGGCCAGGGGACTAGCCTGATCGATACGCAGTATTTT. The encoded protein is CASSLGQGTSLIDTQYF.

The chain is built from TRBV6-1 and TRBJ1-2; 8 bases agree with TRBD1. The CDR3 totals 15 residues. Germline loops: CDR1 MNHNS, CDR2 SASEGT. J lost 4 bases, V lost 6 bases, and 10 bases had no gene match. CDR3 bases: TGTGCCAGCAGGCCCCTGGGGGACAGGACCTATGGCTACACCTTC. Its protein product is CASRPLGDRTYGYTF.

DNA of the CDR3: TGTGCCAGCAGCTTAGGGACTAGCGGGAGTTACGAGCAGTACTTC. Its protein product is CASSLGTSGSYEQYF. The V and J genes are TRBV11-1 and TRBJ2-7, with 13 nucleotides matching TRBD2. CDR1 is SGHAT, CDR2 FQDESV, per germline (reference sequence). CDR3 length: 15 residues. V lost 1 base and J lost 4; bases outside the gene matches: 1.

The CDR3 DNA is TGTGCCAGCAGCTTGGACAGTGCCAAAAACATTCAGTACTTC. It yields the protein CASSLDSAKNIQYF. The rearrangement links TRBV5-4 to TRBJ2-4; D gene uncertain. CDR1 and CDR2 from the germline V gene are SGHNT and YYREEE (reference sequence). The length of the CDR3 is 14 residues. V was trimmed by 0 bases and J by 1 base, leaving 5 bases between them.

The V call is TRBV18, the J call TRBJ1-1, with TRBD1 identical over 9 bases. The germline V gene has CDR1 KGHSH and CDR2 LQKENI. V was clipped by 4 bases and J by 5 bases; unmatched bases: 5. The CDR3 is made up of 14 amino acids. DNA for the CDR3: TGTGCCAGCTCACTGGGACAGGGTGAGACTGAAGCTTTCTTT. Translating gives CASSLGQGETEAFF.

The chain carries TRBV27 and TRBJ1-1; D remains unclear. The germline V gene has CDR1 MNHEY and CDR2 SMNVEV (reference sequence). The germline V and J ends were trimmed by 5 bases and 2 bases, with 12 bases remaining between them. The CDR3 is 14 amino acids. The CDR3 here is CASSPRASNTEAFF. The CDR3 nucleotides are TGTGCCAGCAGTCCGAGGGCCAGCAACACTGAAGCTTTCTTT.

The chain joins TRBV12-5 to TRBJ1-4; D is undetermined. Trimming pared 7 bases from V and 5 bases from J, leaving 29 bases between. CDR1 and CDR2 (germline): LGHNT, FRNRAP. This CDR3 has 19 amino acids. CDR3 nucleotide sequence: TGTGCTAGTGCCCTAGCTAGGGCAGCTCGAAGGGCCACAAATGAAAAACTGTTTTTT. Its translation is CASALARAARRATNEKLFF.

This clone was picked up a small number of times. The chain links TRBV7-8 to TRBJ1-3; TRBD1 is a possible D gene (5 bases). The CDR3 is made up of 14 amino acids. Trimming took 6 bases from V and 3 from J, leaving 12 bases between them. The germline CDR1 and CDR2 sequences are SGHVS and FQNEAQ. The CDR3 sequence is CASSPRRGGNTIYF. The CDR3 DNA follows: TGTGCCAGCAGTCCCCGGAGGGGTGGAAACACCATATATTTT. Full variable domain (remainder filled in from reference TRBV7-8 and TRBJ1-3): GAGVSQSPRYKVAKRGQDVALRCDPISGHVSLFWYQQALGQGPEFLTYFQNEAQLDKSGLPSDRFFAERPEGSVSTLKIQRTQQEDSAVYLCASSPRRGGNTIYFGEGSWLTVV.

This clone showed up just once. The rearrangement joins TRBV6-6 to TRBJ2-1; D is uncertain. V was shortened by 2 bases and J by 13 bases, with 15 bases between the two germline ends. This CDR3 has 13 amino acids. Germline CDR1 reads MNHNY; CDR2 reads SVGAGI (reference sequence). The CDR3, as DNA: TGTGCCAGCAGTTACGGGCAAGTCCCCAGTCAGTTCTTC. Its translation: CASSYGQVPSQFF.

The gene calls are TRBV27 and TRBJ2-1, with a tentative D call TRBD2 (6 bases). Germline CDR1 MNHEY, CDR2 SMNVEV (reference sequence). The germline V and J ends were trimmed by 5 bases and 8 bases, with 22 bases remaining between them. The CDR3 is 16 amino acids. The CDR3 region has the DNA TGTGCCAGCAGTCCTGTCACGGGAGTGGTCTATGATGAGCAGTTCTTC. Its protein product is CASSPVTGVVYDEQFF.

The chain uses TRBV10-1 and TRBJ2-7; 9 nucleotides line up with TRBD2. The CDR3 totals 18 residues. The germline CDR1 and CDR2 sequences are WNHNN and SYGVQD (reference sequence). V dropped 0 bases and J dropped 1; count of bases not matched to a gene: 10. Here the CDR3 reads CASSESRLAGVPSYEQYF. For the CDR3, the DNA is TGCGCCAGCAGTGAGTCGAGGTTAGCGGGAGTTCCATCCTACGAGCAGTACTTC.

This CDR3 is CASSQVQGAGNTIYF. DNA of the CDR3: TGCGCCAGCAGCCAAGTGCAGGGGGCTGGAAACACCATATATTTT. The genes are TRBV4-1 and TRBJ1-3; 7 nucleotides agree with TRBD1. Trimming cost V 1 base and J 2 bases; bases outside gene matches: 2. The CDR3 extends over 15 amino acids. CDR1 MGHRA and CDR2 YSYEKL come from the germline V gene.

The V call is TRBV21-1, the J call TRBJ2-7; the DNA was not compared with TRBD1, the D call given in the table. TRBV21-1 is a pseudogene. This CDR3 comprises 18 residues. The CDR3 here is CASSKSSPTTGISYEQYF. The CDR3 DNA follows: TGTGCCAGCAGCAAGTCTTCCCCCACCACAGGGATCTCCTACGAGCAGTACTTC.

The chain couples TRBV30 to TRBJ2-5; 9 positions agree with TRBD2. The J segment lost 1 base and the V segment lost 3 bases, leaving 9 bases of the junction unmatched. The CDR3 consists of 16 residues. Germline V lookup: CDR1 GTSNPN, CDR2 SVGIG (reference sequence). Here the CDR3 reads CAWRRKSTSGQETQYF. The CDR3 region has the DNA TGTGCCTGGAGGAGGAAGTCGACTAGCGGCCAAGAGACCCAGTACTTC.

The rearrangement links TRBV5-1 to TRBJ2-3; 8 bases line up with TRBD1. The CDR3 sequence is 16 residues long. Germline V gene sequence: CDR1 SGHRS, CDR2 YFSETQ. With V trimmed by 0 bases and J by 0 bases, 3 bases remained unmatched. The CDR3 is CASSLGQGISTDTQYF. DNA for the CDR3: TGCGCCAGCAGCTTGGGACAGGGGATCAGCACAGATACGCAGTATTTT.

This clone has only a few counts. The V and J genes are TRBV6-1 and TRBJ2-3; 10 bases align to TRBD2. V shed 4 bases, J shed 2 bases, and the junction held 3 bases outside the gene matches. There are 15 residues in the CDR3. CDR1 MNHNS and CDR2 SASEGT come from the germline V gene. The DNA of the CDR3 is TGTGCCAGCAGTGTAGCGGGGGGTGACACAGATACGCAGTATTTT. Translating gives CASSVAGGDTDTQYF.

This sequence joins TRBV2 and TRBJ2-3; 7 bases are shared with TRBD1. Trimming at V came to 10 bases and at J to 5 bases, leaving 12 bases not matched to a gene. The V gene's germline CDR1 is SNHLY and CDR2 FYNNEI. The CDR3 is 14 amino acids. CDR3 in amino acids: CATQKGAELDTQYF. The CDR3 nucleotides read TGTGCCACCCAGAAGGGGGCAGAGTTAGATACGCAGTATTTT.

This clone was seen a single time. V usage is TRBV20-1 and J usage is TRBJ2-5; possibly TRBD2 for D (5 bases). The CDR3 has 11 amino acids. CDR1 is DFQATT, CDR2 SNEGSKA, per germline (reference sequence). Deletions cut 3 bases from V and 5 bases from J, with 7 bases between. The CDR3 DNA follows: TGCAGTGCTAGTGGGGAGGAGACCCAGTACTTC. Amino acid sequence: CSASGEETQYF.

This chain links TRBV28 with TRBJ1-3; 7 bases fit TRBD1. Germline V gene lookup returns CDR1 MDHEN and CDR2 SYDVKM. The junction had 9 bases not matched to a gene; V was cut back by 6 bases and J by 4 bases. The CDR3 runs 15 residues. The CDR3 DNA reads TGTGCCAGCAGAAGGGCCGGGACAGTCGGAAACACCATATATTTT. Encoded protein: CASRRAGTVGNTIYF.

The V and J genes are TRBV23-1 and TRBJ1-2; 8 nucleotides align to TRBD1. TRBV23-1 carries the ORF label, with uncertain function. Germline trimming cut 2 bases from V and 8 bases from J; bases unmatched to any gene: 7. This CDR3 has 14 amino acids. The CDR3, as DNA: TGCGCCAGCAGTCAAAAGGTCAGGGGGCCAGGCTACACCTTC. Encoded protein: CASSQKVRGPGYTF.

The chain employs TRBV9 and TRBJ2-2, with 8 bases lining up with TRBD2. This CDR3 comprises 15 residues. V shed 5 bases and J 4 bases; nucleotides not matched to a gene: 7. CDR1 SGDLS and CDR2 YYNGEE come from the germline V gene. CDR3 residues: CASSQSGSGTGELFF. The CDR3 DNA is TGTGCCAGCAGTCAAAGCGGGAGTGGCACCGGGGAGCTGTTTTTT. The whole variable domain, filled in from reference TRBV9 and TRBJ2-2, reads DSGVTQTPKHLITATGQRVTLRCSPRSGDLSVYWYQQSLDQGLQFLIQYYNGEERAKGNILERFSAQQFPDLHSELNLSSLELGDSALYFCASSQSGSGTGELFFGEGSRLTVL.

The chain links TRBV27 to TRBJ1-2, with a possible D match to TRBD1 (5 bases). V was trimmed by 4 bases and J by 0 bases, leaving 18 bases between them. Germline V gives CDR1 MNHEY, CDR2 SMNVEV (reference sequence). CDR3 length: 17 residues. The DNA for the CDR3 is TGTGCCAGCAGTTCAATTCTAAACAGGCTAACTAACTATGGCTACACCTTC. It is translated as CASSSILNRLTNYGYTF.

The chain has TRBV18 and TRBJ1-1, with D possibly matching TRBD1 (5 bases). CDR3 size: 15 residues. V shed 3 bases and J shed 1 base, with 12 bases lying between them. Germline values: CDR1 KGHSH, CDR2 LQKENI. The CDR3 sequence is CASSPAQVSNTEAFF. The CDR3 DNA is TGTGCCAGCTCACCGGCACAGGTTTCGAACACTGAAGCTTTCTTT.

The J gene is TRBJ1-4, the V gene TRBV28; D may be TRBD1 (6 bases). Trimming took off 3 bases at V and 5 bases at J, with 10 bases between the two ends. The CDR3 runs 14 residues. Germline loops: CDR1 MDHEN, CDR2 SYDVKM. The CDR3 reads CASSFRGGNEKLFF. DNA for the CDR3: TGTGCCAGCAGTTTCCGAGGGGGAAATGAAAAACTGTTTTTT. The whole variable domain, filled in from reference TRBV28 and TRBJ1-4, reads DVKVTQSSRYLVKRTGEKVFLECVQDMDHENMFWYRQDPGLGLRLIYFSYDVKMKEKGDIPEGYSVSREKKERFSLILESASTNQTSMYLCASSFRGGNEKLFFGSGTQLSVL.

This rearrangement joins TRBV29-1 to TRBJ2-7, with D possibly TRBD1 on 5 matching bases. The CDR3 has 13 residues. The V end lost 1 base, the J end lost 2 bases, and 9 bases lay between the germline ends. Germline V gene sequence: CDR1 SQVTM, CDR2 ANQGSEA. The CDR3 DNA reads TGCAGCGTTGAAGGTCAGGGTACCTACGAGCAGTACTTC. Translating gives CSVEGQGTYEQYF.